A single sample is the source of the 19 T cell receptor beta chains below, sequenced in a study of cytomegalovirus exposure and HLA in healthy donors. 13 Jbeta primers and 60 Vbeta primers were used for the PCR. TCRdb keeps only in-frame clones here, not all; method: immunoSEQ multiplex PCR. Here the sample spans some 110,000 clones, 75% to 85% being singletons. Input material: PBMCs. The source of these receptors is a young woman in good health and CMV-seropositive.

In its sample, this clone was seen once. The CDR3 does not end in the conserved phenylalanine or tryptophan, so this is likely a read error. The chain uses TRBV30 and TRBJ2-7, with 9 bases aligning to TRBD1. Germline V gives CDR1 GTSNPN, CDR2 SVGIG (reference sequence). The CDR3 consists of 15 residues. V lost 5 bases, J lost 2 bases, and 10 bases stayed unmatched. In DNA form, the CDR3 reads TGTGCCTGGGGACCGGGACAGGGCCTCACCTACGAGCAGTACCTC. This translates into CAWGPGQGLTYEQYL.

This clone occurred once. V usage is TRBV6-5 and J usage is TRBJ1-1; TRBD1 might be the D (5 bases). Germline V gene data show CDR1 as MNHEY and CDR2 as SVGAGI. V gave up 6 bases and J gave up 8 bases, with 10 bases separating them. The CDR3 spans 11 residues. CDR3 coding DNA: TGTGCCAGCAGCCGACGGGGGGAAGCTTTCTTT. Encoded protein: CASSRRGEAFF.

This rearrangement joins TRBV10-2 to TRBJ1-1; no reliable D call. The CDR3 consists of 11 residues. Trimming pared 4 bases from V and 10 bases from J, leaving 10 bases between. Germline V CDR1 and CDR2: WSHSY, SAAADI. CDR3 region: CASSVSRGAFF. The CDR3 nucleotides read TGCGCCAGCAGTGTTAGTCGGGGAGCTTTCTTT.

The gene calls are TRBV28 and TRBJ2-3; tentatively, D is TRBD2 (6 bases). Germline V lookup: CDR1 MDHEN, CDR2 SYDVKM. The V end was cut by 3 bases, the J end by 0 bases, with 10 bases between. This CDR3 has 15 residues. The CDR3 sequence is CASSLGLASTDTQYF. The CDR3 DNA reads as TGTGCCAGCAGTTTGGGGCTAGCGAGCACAGATACGCAGTATTTT.

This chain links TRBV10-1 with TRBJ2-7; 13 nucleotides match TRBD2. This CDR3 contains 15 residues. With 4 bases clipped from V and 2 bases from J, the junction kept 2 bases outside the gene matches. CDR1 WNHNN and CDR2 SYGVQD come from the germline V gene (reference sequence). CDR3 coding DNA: TGCGCCAGCAGTGCAGGACTAGCGGGGGCCTACGAGCAGTACTTC. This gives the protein CASSAGLAGAYEQYF.

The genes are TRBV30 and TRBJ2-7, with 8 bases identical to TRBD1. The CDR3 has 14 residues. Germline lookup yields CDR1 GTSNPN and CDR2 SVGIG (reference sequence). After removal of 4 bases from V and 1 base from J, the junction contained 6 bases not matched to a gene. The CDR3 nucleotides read TGTGCCTGGACAGATGGACAGGGATCCTACGAGCAGTACTTC. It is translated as CAWTDGQGSYEQYF.

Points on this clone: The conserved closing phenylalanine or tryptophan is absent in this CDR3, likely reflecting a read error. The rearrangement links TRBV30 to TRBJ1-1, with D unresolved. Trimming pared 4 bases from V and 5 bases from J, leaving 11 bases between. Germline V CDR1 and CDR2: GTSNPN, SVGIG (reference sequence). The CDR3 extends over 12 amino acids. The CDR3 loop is CAWTVGRTEAFL. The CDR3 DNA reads TGTGCCTGGACTGTAGGGCGGACTGAAGCTTTCTTG.

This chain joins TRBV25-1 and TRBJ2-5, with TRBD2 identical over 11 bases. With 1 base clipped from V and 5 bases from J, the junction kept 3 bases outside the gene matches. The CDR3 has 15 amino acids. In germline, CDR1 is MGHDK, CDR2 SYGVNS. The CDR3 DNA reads TGTGCCAGCAGTGAATCACTAGCGGGAGAGGAGACCCAGTACTTC. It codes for CASSESLAGEETQYF.

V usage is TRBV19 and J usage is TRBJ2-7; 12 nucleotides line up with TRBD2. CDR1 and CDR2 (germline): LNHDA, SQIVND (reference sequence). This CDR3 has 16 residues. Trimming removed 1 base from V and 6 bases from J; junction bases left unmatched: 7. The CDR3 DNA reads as TGTGCCAGTAGTATAGGACTAGCGGGAGACTTCTCCGAGCAGTACTTC. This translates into CASSIGLAGDFSEQYF.

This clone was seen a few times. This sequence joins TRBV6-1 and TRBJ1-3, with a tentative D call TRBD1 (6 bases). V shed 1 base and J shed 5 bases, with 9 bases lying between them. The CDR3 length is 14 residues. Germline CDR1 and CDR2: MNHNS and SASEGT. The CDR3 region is CASSEDRVRNTIYF. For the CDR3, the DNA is TGTGCCAGCAGTGAAGACAGGGTGAGAAACACCATATATTTT.

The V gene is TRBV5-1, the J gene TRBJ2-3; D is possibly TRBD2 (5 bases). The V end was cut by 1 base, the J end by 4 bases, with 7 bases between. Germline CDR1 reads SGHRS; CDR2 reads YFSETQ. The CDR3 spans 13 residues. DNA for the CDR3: TGCGCCAGCAGCTTGACCGGGGCAGATACGCAGTATTTT. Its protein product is CASSLTGADTQYF.

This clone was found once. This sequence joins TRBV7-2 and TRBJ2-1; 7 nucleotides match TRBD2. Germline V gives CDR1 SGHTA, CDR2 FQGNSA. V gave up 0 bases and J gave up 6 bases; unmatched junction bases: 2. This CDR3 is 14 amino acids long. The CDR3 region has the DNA TGTGCCAGCAGCTTAGCGGGAGGGACCAATGAGCAGTTCTTC. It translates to CASSLAGGTNEQFF. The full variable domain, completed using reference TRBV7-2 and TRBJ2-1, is GAGVSQSPSNKVTEKGKDVELRCDPISGHTALYWYRQSLGQGLEFLIYFQGNSAPDKSGLPSDRFSAERTGGSVSTLTIQRTQQEDSAVYLCASSLAGGTNEQFFGPGTRLTVL.

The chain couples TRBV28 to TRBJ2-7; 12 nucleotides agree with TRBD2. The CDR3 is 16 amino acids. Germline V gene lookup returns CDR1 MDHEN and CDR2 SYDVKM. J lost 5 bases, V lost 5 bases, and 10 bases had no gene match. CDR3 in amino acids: CASSPMRLAGENEQYF. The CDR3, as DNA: TGTGCCAGCAGTCCGATGAGACTAGCGGGAGAGAACGAGCAGTACTTC.

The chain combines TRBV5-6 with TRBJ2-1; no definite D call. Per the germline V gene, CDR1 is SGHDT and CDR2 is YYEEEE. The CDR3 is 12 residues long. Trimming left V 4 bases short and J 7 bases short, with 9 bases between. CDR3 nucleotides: TGTGCCAGCAGCGCGACTCTTAATGAGCAGTTCTTC. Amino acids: CASSATLNEQFF.

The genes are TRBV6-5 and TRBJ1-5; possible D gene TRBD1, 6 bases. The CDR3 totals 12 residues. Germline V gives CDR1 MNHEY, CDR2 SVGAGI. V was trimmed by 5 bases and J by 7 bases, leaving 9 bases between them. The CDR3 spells CASSPRGQPQHF. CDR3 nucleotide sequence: TGTGCCAGCAGTCCGAGGGGGCAGCCCCAGCATTTT.

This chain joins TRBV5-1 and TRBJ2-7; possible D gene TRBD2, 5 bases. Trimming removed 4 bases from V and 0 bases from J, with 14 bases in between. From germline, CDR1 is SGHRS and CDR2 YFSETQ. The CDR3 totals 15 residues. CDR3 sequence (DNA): TGCGCCAGCAGCGAGCCTCGGGGAAACTCCTACGAGCAGTACTTC. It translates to CASSEPRGNSYEQYF.

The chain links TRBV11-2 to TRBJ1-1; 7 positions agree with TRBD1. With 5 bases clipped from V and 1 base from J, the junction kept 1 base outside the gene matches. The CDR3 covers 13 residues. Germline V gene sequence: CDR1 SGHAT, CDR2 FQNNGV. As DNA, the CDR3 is TGTGCCAGCAGCAGGGACAGGAACACTGAAGCTTTCTTT. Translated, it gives CASSRDRNTEAFF.

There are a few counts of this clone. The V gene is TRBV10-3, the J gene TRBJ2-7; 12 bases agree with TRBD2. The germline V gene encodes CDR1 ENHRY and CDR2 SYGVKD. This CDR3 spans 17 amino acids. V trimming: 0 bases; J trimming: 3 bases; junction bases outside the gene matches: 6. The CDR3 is CAISESLAGGPGYEQYF. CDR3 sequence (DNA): TGTGCCATCAGTGAGTCGCTAGCGGGAGGGCCTGGCTACGAGCAGTACTTC.

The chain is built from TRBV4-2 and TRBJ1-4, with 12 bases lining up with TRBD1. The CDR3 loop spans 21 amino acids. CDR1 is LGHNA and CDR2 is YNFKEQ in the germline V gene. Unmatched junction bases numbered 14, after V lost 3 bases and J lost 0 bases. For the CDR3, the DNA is TGTGCCAGCAGCCATTTAAATCCGGGACAGGGGGCTTTTGCAACTAATGAAAAACTGTTTTTT. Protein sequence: CASSHLNPGQGAFATNEKLFF.